This T cell receptor beta chain stems from a study of blood T cell repertoires in COVID-19. For the study at large: From T cells, B-cell-depleted T cells, or PBMCs came the material, which was cDNA or gDNA.

Method: immunoSEQ multiplex PCR; TCRdb's copy keeps in-frame clones and lacks some. Counted here are approximately 500,000 clones, roughly 90% occurring once; the ten biggest clones make up about 2%. This CDR3 is 14 amino acids long. Germline V gives CDR1 SGHDT, CDR2 YYEEEE. Trimming stripped 2 bases from V and 2 bases from J, with 9 bases between. Recruitment covered roughly 22 US areas and drew participants whose ages spanned about 18 to 100 years. Among Cohort 3 donors, those recovered had two negative PCRs, clearance, or symptom resolution. The TCR sequence derives from a woman aged 40 to 49 who had recovered from COVID-19. The chain has TRBV5-6 and TRBJ2-3; D uncertain. Sequencing was performed on PBMCs or T cells enriched from blood (not recorded which). The CDR3 loop is CASSFWYFTDTQYF. In nucleotides, the CDR3 is TGTGCCAGCAGCTTCTGGTACTTCACAGATACGCAGTATTTT.